The 30 T cell receptor beta chains below all came from one sample that was sequenced in a study of Ad26.COV2.S vaccination and SARS-CoV-2 variants. Using immunoSEQ multiplex PCR, the repertoire was profiled, and TCRdb retains in-frame clones only, with some absent. In the table there are 350,000 to 450,000 clones, 89% of which are singletons. Treatment of the sample: about 20 received Ad26.COV2.S at low or high dose, single or two shots; 5 received placebo; per-sample allocation not given. The study sampled participants on day 63 after the first vaccine or placebo injection. The specimen was peripheral blood, collected in a trial of Ad26.COV2.S vaccine versus placebo. The receptor source for this set is a person between 18 and 60 years old who received the Ad26.COV2.S COVID-19 vaccine or a placebo.

The chain uses TRBV24-1 and TRBJ2-1, with D perhaps TRBD1 (6 bases). CDR1 and CDR2 from the germline V gene are KGHDR and SFDVKD. V was pared by 5 bases and J by 5 bases, with 9 bases between. This CDR3 is 13 amino acids long. The CDR3 protein is CATSGTVHNEQFF. The CDR3 bases are TGTGCCACCAGTGGGACAGTCCACAATGAGCAGTTCTTC.

The genes are TRBV10-2 and TRBJ2-7; D unresolved. V was trimmed by 6 bases and J by 6 bases, leaving 15 bases between them. The CDR3 is 13 residues long. Germline V gene lookup returns CDR1 WSHSY and CDR2 SAAADI. The CDR3 sequence: CASSSGSRFEQYF. CDR3 sequence (DNA): TGCGCCAGCAGCTCCGGCTCTCGTTTCGAGCAGTACTTC.

This chain joins TRBV9 and TRBJ2-1; a weak D match, TRBD1 (6 bases). CDR1 is SGDLS and CDR2 is YYNGEE in the germline V gene. Trimming removed 0 bases from V and 4 bases from J, with 11 bases in between. The CDR3 sequence is 15 residues long. CDR3 sequence reads: CASSVVVGAYNEQFF. DNA of the CDR3: TGTGCCAGCAGCGTAGTCGTGGGGGCTTACAATGAGCAGTTCTTC. Together with reference TRBV9 and TRBJ2-1, the CDR3 gives the full variable domain: DSGVTQTPKHLITATGQRVTLRCSPRSGDLSVYWYQQSLDQGLQFLIQYYNGEERAKGNILERFSAQQFPDLHSELNLSSLELGDSALYFCASSVVVGAYNEQFFGPGTRLTVL.

The chain carries TRBV19 and TRBJ1-1, with TRBD1 as a possible D gene (6 bases). V lost 3 bases, J lost 7 bases, and 9 bases lay in between. The CDR3 runs to 12 residues. Germline CDR1 reads LNHDA; CDR2 reads SQIVND (reference sequence). The CDR3 bases are TGTGCCAGTAGTATTCGGGACAATGAAGCTTTCTTT. It is translated as CASSIRDNEAFF.

The J gene is TRBJ2-1, the V gene TRBV19, with no clear D. Trimming left V 5 bases short and J 10 bases short, with 15 bases between. The CDR3 is made up of 13 amino acids. Germline CDR1 and CDR2: LNHDA and SQIVND (reference sequence). This chain's CDR3 is CASSSNGRSEQFF. The CDR3 bases are TGTGCCAGTAGTTCTAACGGCCGATCCGAGCAGTTCTTC.

The V call is TRBV20-1, the J call TRBJ2-7; 7 positions match TRBD2. Germline V gene lookup returns CDR1 DFQATT and CDR2 SNEGSKA (reference sequence). The CDR3 sequence is 15 residues long. The V and J ends lost 3 bases and 2 bases, in that order; junction bases with no gene match: 10. CDR3 bases: TGCAGTGCTAGTGGGGCAGCGGGATTCGCCTACGAGCAGTACTTC. The encoded protein is CSASGAAGFAYEQYF.

Note on this clone: At one of its ends the junction is not consistent with the germline gene, which may arise from a read error. The rearrangement links TRBV6-1 to TRBJ2-3; a possible D gene is TRBD2 (5 bases). CDR1 is MNHNS and CDR2 is SASEGT in the germline V gene. The CDR3 runs 12 residues. The CDR3 DNA follows: TGTGCCAGCAGTCAAGCGGCAGATACGCAGTATTTT. Protein product: CASSQAADTQYF.

This sequence joins TRBV19 and TRBJ1-5; D is unclear. The germline V and J ends were trimmed by 6 bases and 6 bases, with 9 bases remaining between them. This CDR3 comprises 12 residues. Germline CDR1 reads LNHDA; CDR2 reads SQIVND (reference sequence). In DNA form, the CDR3 reads TGTGCCAGTAGACCGATGGGTCAGCCCCAGCATTTT. It translates to CASRPMGQPQHF.

The chain couples TRBV30 to TRBJ2-2; 9 bases align to TRBD2. The CDR3 runs to 14 residues. Germline lookup yields CDR1 GTSNPN and CDR2 SVGIG (reference sequence). V dropped 4 bases and J dropped 3; count of bases not matched to a gene: 3. Written as DNA, the CDR3 is TGTGCCTGGAATGCGGGAGGGTACACCGGGGAGCTGTTTTTT. Translated: CAWNAGGYTGELFF.

CDR3 DNA sequence: TGTGCCAGCACGGGGGGCAATCAGCCCCAGCATTTT. Translation gives CASTGGNQPQHF. J is TRBJ1-5 and V is TRBV28, with D possibly being TRBD1 (5 bases). Trimming stripped 7 bases from V and 2 bases from J, with 6 bases between. Germline V gene sequence: CDR1 MDHEN, CDR2 SYDVKM. This CDR3 is built from 12 residues. The full variable domain, with the rest looked up from reference TRBV28 and TRBJ1-5, is DVKVTQSSRYLVKRTGEKVFLECVQDMDHENMFWYRQDPGLGLRLIYFSYDVKMKEKGDIPEGYSVSREKKERFSLILESASTNQTSMYLCASTGGNQPQHFGDGTRLSIL.

The chain recombines TRBV7-2 with TRBJ2-5; possibly TRBD1 for D (6 bases). CDR3 size: 13 residues. The germline V gene encodes CDR1 SGHTA and CDR2 FQGNSA. Trimming took 5 bases from V and 5 from J, leaving 12 bases between them. The CDR3 loop reads CASSRDTMETQYF. The CDR3 nucleotides are TGTGCCAGCAGCCGGGACACTATGGAGACCCAGTACTTC.

The chain recombines TRBV19 with TRBJ2-3, with 7 bases identical to TRBD2. V was clipped by 7 bases and J by 10 bases; unmatched bases: 14. The CDR3 has 14 residues. CDR1 and CDR2 from the germline V gene are LNHDA and SQIVND (reference sequence). CDR3 loop: CASTPDGRPAPQYF. Here the CDR3 DNA reads TGTGCCAGTACCCCGGACGGGAGGCCCGCGCCGCAGTATTTT.

The chain recombines TRBV19 with TRBJ2-1; D possibly uses TRBD1 or TRBD2 (5 bases each). The CDR3 runs to 15 residues. V dropped 4 bases and J dropped 1 base, with 11 bases sitting between them. Germline V gene data show CDR1 as LNHDA and CDR2 as SQIVND (reference sequence). CDR3 DNA: TGTGCCAGTAGTACAGGGACGGGATCCTACAATGAGCAGTTCTTC. It encodes CASSTGTGSYNEQFF.

The J gene is TRBJ2-1, the V gene TRBV19; D is perhaps TRBD2 (6 bases). The CDR3 loop spans 13 amino acids. Germline V lookup: CDR1 LNHDA, CDR2 SQIVND (reference sequence). Trimming shortened V by 3 bases and J by 6 bases, and 9 bases separated the two germline ends. The CDR3 DNA reads TGTGCCAGTAGTATGGTGGGGGGCAATGAGCAGTTCTTC. It codes for CASSMVGGNEQFF.

This chain links TRBV7-8 with TRBJ2-7; the D gene is possibly TRBD2 (6 bases). The germline V gene has CDR1 SGHVS and CDR2 FQNEAQ. This CDR3 is 13 amino acids long. Trimming removed 5 bases from V and 3 bases from J, with 11 bases in between. The chain's CDR3 is CASSRRGNYEQYF. The CDR3 DNA is TGTGCCAGCAGCCGACGGGGGAACTACGAGCAGTACTTC.

The chain is built from TRBV18 and TRBJ2-1; no reliable D call. This CDR3 is 15 amino acids long. CDR1 and CDR2 from the germline V gene are KGHSH and LQKENI. The germline V and J ends were trimmed by 4 bases and 9 bases, with 19 bases remaining between them. CDR3 coding DNA: TGTGCCAGCTCACAGTCTAGTGGCAGCCTGAGTGAGCAGTTCTTC. This translates into CASSQSSGSLSEQFF.

The genes are TRBV29-1 and TRBJ1-2; possibly TRBD1 for D (6 bases). The germline V and J ends were trimmed by 7 bases and 6 bases, with 15 bases remaining between them. The CDR3 extends over 12 amino acids. The germline V gene encodes CDR1 SQVTM and CDR2 ANQGSEA. The CDR3 bases are TGCAGCGCAGGGGCGGGGCGGCATGGCTACACCTTC. Its translation is CSAGAGRHGYTF.

The chain is built from TRBV28 and TRBJ2-2, with 12 bases identical to TRBD2. Germline CDR1 MDHEN, CDR2 SYDVKM. With 5 bases clipped from V and 2 bases from J, the junction kept 9 bases outside the gene matches. The CDR3 runs 18 residues. The CDR3 bases are TGTGCCAGCAGTCCGCTCCGGACTAGCGGGAACAACACCGGGGAGCTGTTTTTT. Its protein is CASSPLRTSGNNTGELFF.

The chain links TRBV6-2 or TRBV6-3 to TRBJ2-3; 8 bases agree with TRBD2. V trimming: 2 bases; J trimming: 3 bases; junction bases outside the gene matches: 4. The V gene's germline CDR1 is MNHEY and CDR2 SVGEGT. The CDR3 runs 15 residues. Here the CDR3 reads CASSYGTRGTDTQYF. CDR3 DNA: TGTGCCAGCAGTTACGGGACTAGAGGGACAGATACGCAGTATTTT.

J is TRBJ1-1 and V is TRBV9, with 8 bases that match TRBD1. The CDR3 covers 16 residues. Germline CDR1 and CDR2: SGDLS and YYNGEE. V gave up 0 bases and J gave up 1 base; unmatched junction bases: 5. CDR3 residues: CASSVGQGAWNTEAFF. The CDR3 nucleotides read TGTGCCAGCAGCGTAGGCCAGGGGGCTTGGAACACTGAAGCTTTCTTT.

CDR3 DNA sequence: TGTGCCTGGAGTTCGGGAAGGGAAGGATGGACTGAAGCTTTCTTT. It yields the protein CAWSSGREGWTEAFF. V and J are TRBV30 and TRBJ1-1; D gene unclear. Germline V CDR1 and CDR2: GTSNPN, SVGIG (reference sequence). The CDR3 runs 15 residues. V gave up 2 bases and J gave up 5 bases, with 18 bases separating them. Using reference TRBV30 and TRBJ1-1 for the parts outside the CDR3, the full variable domain is SQTIHQWPATLVQPVGSPLSLECTVEGTSNPNLYWYRQAAGRGLQLLFYSVGIGQISSEVPQNLSASRPQDRQFILSSKKLLLSDSGFYLCAWSSGREGWTEAFFGQGTRLTVV.

Here the CDR3 reads CASSLTSGRARETQYF. Here the CDR3 DNA reads TGTGCCAGCAGCTTGACTAGCGGGAGGGCGCGGGAGACCCAGTACTTC. The chain links TRBV5-6 to TRBJ2-5; TRBD2 agrees at 13 bases. This CDR3 contains 16 residues. V was clipped by 1 base and J by 5 bases; unmatched bases: 5. The germline CDR1 and CDR2 sequences are SGHDT and YYEEEE.

The table lists this clone with a few counts. The V call is TRBV6-2 or TRBV6-3, the J call TRBJ2-7; D is undetermined. Trimming shortened V by 0 bases and J by 3 bases, and 6 bases separated the two germline ends. The CDR3 runs 13 residues. Per germline, CDR1 MNHEY and CDR2 SVGEGT. The CDR3 DNA reads as TGTGCCAGCAGTTACTCGGCAGGCTACGAGCAGTACTTC. This translates into CASSYSAGYEQYF.

The chain employs TRBV5-6 and TRBJ1-2, with 11 nucleotides matching TRBD1. From germline, CDR1 is SGHDT and CDR2 YYEEEE. V was pared by 3 bases and J by 2 bases, with 3 bases of the junction left unmatched. The CDR3 extends over 15 amino acids. The CDR3 loop reads CASSSDRGPNYGYTF. CDR3 in DNA: TGTGCCAGCAGCTCGGACAGGGGGCCGAACTATGGCTACACCTTC.

The chain combines TRBV5-4 with TRBJ1-1; D ambiguous. The CDR3 covers 14 residues. The V gene's germline CDR1 is SGHNT and CDR2 YYREEE (reference sequence). The V end was cut by 4 bases, the J end by 1 base, with 11 bases between. The CDR3 DNA sequence: TGTGCCAGCAGCGGGAGATCGGGGAACACTGAAGCTTTCTTT. Translation gives CASSGRSGNTEAFF.

The gene calls are TRBV5-6 and TRBJ2-7; 10 nucleotides line up with TRBD1. Germline lookup yields CDR1 SGHDT and CDR2 YYEEEE. The CDR3 has 15 amino acids. Trimming removed 4 bases from V and 7 bases from J; junction bases left unmatched: 11. CDR3 in amino acids: CASSQGTGASGEQYF. CDR3 in DNA: TGTGCCAGCAGCCAAGGGACAGGGGCCTCTGGGGAGCAGTACTTC.

The chain has TRBV10-3 and TRBJ2-3, with no clear D. The V end lost 0 bases, the J end lost 4 bases, and 11 bases lay between the germline ends. CDR3 length equals 15 residues. CDR1 is ENHRY, CDR2 SYGVKD, per germline. CDR3: CAISESGSQSDTQYF. The CDR3 region has the DNA TGTGCCATCAGTGAGTCGGGTAGTCAGTCAGATACGCAGTATTTT.

This chain joins TRBV19 and TRBJ2-4; either TRBD1 or TRBD2 may fit D (5 bases each). Trimming removed 5 bases at V and 3 bases at J, with 17 bases between. The CDR3 is 16 amino acids. Germline V gene lookup returns CDR1 LNHDA and CDR2 SQIVND (reference sequence). The CDR3 DNA follows: TGTGCCAGTAGTTGGGGCAGAGGGCTGGGCAAAAACATTCAGTACTTC. Translating gives CASSWGRGLGKNIQYF.

V and J are TRBV4-1 and TRBJ1-5; maybe TRBD1 (6 bases). V lost 4 bases, J lost 5 bases, and 18 bases lay in between. Germline CDR1 is MGHRA and CDR2 is YSYEKL. The length of the CDR3 is 16 residues. CDR3 amino acids: CASSRFPDRFYQPQHF. CDR3 sequence (DNA): TGCGCCAGCAGCCGATTCCCCGACAGGTTTTATCAGCCCCAGCATTTT.

J is TRBJ2-3 and V is TRBV7-8, with D uncertain. V lost 6 bases and J lost 2, with 12 bases in between. CDR1 is SGHVS, CDR2 FQNEAQ, per germline. The CDR3 spans 14 residues. CDR3 nucleotides: TGTGCCAGCAGTCCCATGGGCCCCACAGATACGCAGTATTTT. Encoded protein: CASSPMGPTDTQYF.